This entry lists 21 T cell receptor beta chains sequenced from one sample in a study of T cell responses to AZD1222 COVID-19 vaccine. Produced via immunoSEQ multiplex PCR; TCRdb's table is partial and in-frame only. The data show around 99,000 clones, 87% seen once. Sequenced here: peripheral blood, sampled on day 0 of AZD1222 vaccination. These receptors all come from an adult in good health.

This rearrangement joins TRBV18 to TRBJ2-6, with 12 positions matching TRBD1. V shed 2 bases and J 3 bases; nucleotides not matched to a gene: 5. The CDR3 is 18 residues long. Germline assignment: CDR1 KGHSH and CDR2 LQKENI. This CDR3 is CASSPKGQGAFGANVLTF. CDR3 DNA: TGTGCCAGCTCACCAAAGGGACAGGGGGCATTTGGGGCCAACGTCCTGACTTTC.

V usage is TRBV9 and J usage is TRBJ1-2; D is possibly TRBD1 (5 bases). V was pared by 0 bases and J by 6 bases, with 12 bases between. The length of the CDR3 is 14 residues. Per germline, CDR1 SGDLS and CDR2 YYNGEE. The CDR3 DNA reads TGTGCCAGCAGCGTAGTAGGGACTAGAGATGGCTACACCTTC. Translation gives CASSVVGTRDGYTF.

The V and J genes are TRBV27 and TRBJ2-1, with a possible D match to TRBD2 (6 bases). Trimming removed 2 bases at V and 10 bases at J, with 18 bases between. The CDR3 contains 15 residues. Per germline, CDR1 MNHEY and CDR2 SMNVEV (reference sequence). CDR3 amino acids: CASSLRVLALTEQFF. CDR3 coding DNA: TGTGCCAGCAGTTTAAGGGTCCTAGCGTTGACAGAGCAGTTCTTC.

The chain combines TRBV28 with TRBJ2-1; 12 nucleotides agree with TRBD1. This CDR3 is 17 amino acids long. Trimming at V came to 5 bases and at J to 7 bases, leaving 12 bases not matched to a gene. CDR1 and CDR2 (germline): MDHEN, SYDVKM. Here the CDR3 reads CASSEPLGTGGLNEQFF. The CDR3 coding sequence is TGTGCCAGCAGTGAACCCCTCGGGACAGGGGGCTTGAATGAGCAGTTCTTC.

The chain links TRBV2 to TRBJ2-6, with a possible D match to TRBD2 (6 bases). This CDR3 contains 15 residues. Germline CDR1 reads SNHLY; CDR2 reads FYNNEI. V lost 7 bases and J 1 base, leaving 11 bases between the germline ends. CDR3 protein: CASITGDSGANVLTF. Written as DNA, the CDR3 is TGTGCCAGCATAACGGGAGATTCTGGGGCCAACGTCCTGACTTTC.

This chain links TRBV10-2 with TRBJ2-3; 10 nucleotides match TRBD2. Germline trimming cut 6 bases from V and 6 bases from J; bases unmatched to any gene: 6. Germline loops: CDR1 WSHSY, CDR2 SAAADI. The CDR3 is 14 amino acids. The CDR3 sequence: CASRIAGGSDTQYF. The CDR3 DNA reads TGCGCCAGCAGGATAGCGGGAGGATCGGATACGCAGTATTTT.

V and J are TRBV27 and TRBJ2-7, with D unresolved. From germline, CDR1 is MNHEY and CDR2 SMNVEV (reference sequence). This CDR3 comprises 13 residues. V gave up 0 bases and J gave up 0 bases, with 3 bases separating them. CDR3 in amino acids: CASSLSTSYEQYF. The CDR3 nucleotides are TGTGCCAGCAGTTTATCCACCTCCTACGAGCAGTACTTC.

With regard to this clone: The sample holds other DNA sequences that translate to the same CDR3. V gene TRBV9 combines with J gene TRBJ2-5; a weak D match, TRBD2 (5 bases). V gave up 0 bases and J gave up 1 base, with 10 bases separating them. The CDR3 is 15 amino acids. Germline-derived CDR1 and CDR2 are SGDLS and YYNGEE. CDR3 protein: CASSVATGIQETQYF. In DNA, the CDR3 is TGTGCCAGCAGCGTAGCTACCGGGATCCAAGAGACCCAGTACTTC.

The chain employs TRBV5-1 and TRBJ1-2; D gene unclear. The V end was cut by 3 bases, the J end by 8 bases, with 26 bases between. CDR1 SGHRS and CDR2 YFSETQ come from the germline V gene. There are 17 residues in the CDR3. The CDR3 protein is CASSSTYNVFPLVGYTF. The CDR3 bases are TGCGCCAGCAGCTCGACCTATAACGTCTTCCCCTTAGTGGGCTACACCTTC.

The chain has TRBV28 and TRBJ2-7; 9 nucleotides align to TRBD2. Germline trimming cut 4 bases from V and 9 bases from J; bases unmatched to any gene: 13. From germline, CDR1 is MDHEN and CDR2 SYDVKM. This CDR3 comprises 15 residues. Here the CDR3 reads CASSSEGREGVGQYF. Here the CDR3 DNA reads TGTGCCAGCAGTTCTGAAGGGCGGGAGGGAGTCGGGCAGTACTTC. The full variable domain, completed using reference TRBV28 and TRBJ2-7, is DVKVTQSSRYLVKRTGEKVFLECVQDMDHENMFWYRQDPGLGLRLIYFSYDVKMKEKGDIPEGYSVSREKKERFSLILESASTNQTSMYLCASSSEGREGVGQYFGPGTRLTVT.

The chain is built from TRBV10-3 and TRBJ2-1; weak D call: TRBD1 (6 bases). This CDR3 contains 14 residues. With 3 bases removed from V and 5 bases from J, the gap between germline ends came to 11 bases. From germline, CDR1 is ENHRY and CDR2 SYGVKD. CDR3 amino acids: CAISDVEGDNEQFF. Written as DNA, the CDR3 is TGTGCCATCAGTGATGTAGAGGGGGACAATGAGCAGTTCTTC.

The CDR3: CASSLEGPLGYTF. The CDR3, as DNA: TGTGCCAGCAGCTTAGAAGGTCCCCTTGGCTACACCTTC. This chain joins TRBV11-2 and TRBJ1-2; D remains ambiguous. This CDR3 comprises 13 residues. Trimming took 0 bases from V and 7 from J, leaving 9 bases between them. Germline V gene data show CDR1 as SGHAT and CDR2 as FQNNGV.

The V call is TRBV7-6, the J call TRBJ2-7, with 7 nucleotides matching TRBD1. V gave up 1 base and J gave up 3 bases; unmatched junction bases: 6. Per the germline V gene, CDR1 is SGHVS and CDR2 is FNYEAQ. This CDR3 has 15 residues. CDR3 DNA sequence: TGTGCCAGCAGCTTAGGGACAGGTCACCACTACGAGCAGTACTTC. Protein: CASSLGTGHHYEQYF.

A few counts support this clone. The chain joins TRBV6-1 to TRBJ2-7; 7 positions agree with TRBD2. CDR3 length: 15 amino acids. V was clipped by 5 bases and J by 0 bases; unmatched bases: 7. Germline V gives CDR1 MNHNS, CDR2 SASEGT. Here the CDR3 reads CASSFTGTTSYEQYF. The CDR3 DNA reads TGTGCCAGCAGTTTTACCGGGACTACCTCCTACGAGCAGTACTTC.

The V gene is TRBV27, the J gene TRBJ2-6; D ambiguous. The CDR3 has 13 residues. The V end lost 2 bases, the J end lost 2 bases, and 1 base lay between the germline ends. Germline V gives CDR1 MNHEY, CDR2 SMNVEV (reference sequence). CDR3 sequence reads: CASSLTGANVLTF. As DNA, the CDR3 is TGTGCCAGCAGTTTAACTGGGGCCAACGTCCTGACTTTC. The variable domain in full, with the rest retrieved from reference TRBV27 and TRBJ2-6, is EAQVTQNPRYLITVTGKKLTVTCSQNMNHEYMSWYRQDPGLGLRQIYYSMNVEVTDKGDVPEGYKVSRKEKRNFPLILESPSPNQTSLYFCASSLTGANVLTFGAGSRLTVL.

V gene TRBV19 combines with J gene TRBJ1-4; D remains ambiguous. The CDR3 has 14 residues. Germline CDR1 is LNHDA and CDR2 is SQIVND (reference sequence). V was clipped by 3 bases and J by 4 bases, with 9 bases between them. The CDR3 DNA reads TGTGCCAGTAGTATCTGGGGAGGTAATGAAAAACTGTTTTTT. It translates to CASSIWGGNEKLFF.

The chain couples TRBV10-2 to TRBJ1-5, with a possible D match to TRBD1 (6 bases). CDR3 length: 15 residues. Germline assignment: CDR1 WSHSY and CDR2 SAAADI. The V end was cut by 7 bases, the J end by 2 bases, with 15 bases between. The chain's CDR3 is CASTPRGGGNQPQHF. The CDR3 DNA is TGCGCCAGCACCCCCCGGGGGGGCGGCAATCAGCCCCAGCATTTT.

As concerns this clone: Mismatch with germline at one junction end may stem from a read error. The chain is built from TRBV2 and TRBJ1-2; perhaps TRBD1 as D (5 bases). CDR3 length: 14 amino acids. Germline V gene lookup returns CDR1 SNHLY and CDR2 FYNNEI. CDR3 protein: CASREAGSNYGYTF. The CDR3 nucleotides read TGTGCCAGCAGGGAAGCAGGGTCTAACTATGGCTACACCTTC.

This chain uses TRBV29-1 with TRBJ2-3; TRBD2 might be the D (5 bases). This CDR3 comprises 12 residues. The germline gives CDR1 SQVTM, CDR2 ANQGSEA. Trimming removed 4 bases from V and 8 bases from J, with 13 bases in between. In DNA form, the CDR3 reads TGCAGCGTTGTCATGCCGGCGGGTACGCAGTATTTT. This sequence encodes CSVVMPAGTQYF.

The chain links TRBV7-2 to TRBJ1-2; no clear D. CDR1 SGHTA and CDR2 FQGNSA come from the germline V gene. This CDR3 has 13 amino acids. The V gene lost 7 bases and the J gene lost 1 base, with 10 bases spanning the gap. CDR3 amino acids: CASMLGNNYGYTF. The DNA of the CDR3 is TGTGCCAGCATGTTGGGCAATAACTATGGCTACACCTTC.

This clone has only a few counts. J is TRBJ2-7 and V is TRBV7-8; 11 nucleotides align to TRBD2. CDR1 and CDR2 (germline): SGHVS, FQNEAQ. Trimming cost V 5 bases and J 4 bases; bases outside gene matches: 7. The CDR3 spans 15 residues. The CDR3 coding sequence is TGTGCCAGCAGCCTCCTGACTAGCGGGGAGTACGAGCAGTACTTC. Amino acids: CASSLLTSGEYEQYF.